This T cell receptor (beta chain) appears in the sequencing data of a study of T cell responses to AZD1222 COVID-19 vaccine. Study information: Doses given second, at about 4 or about 12 weeks, were pooled.

Regarding the study as a whole: Donor demographics were predominantly white British with a female majority; clonal diversity may be underestimated. Vaccine-associated CD4 TCRs spanned spike, dominant at 160-218 and 743-854.

In regard to this clone: Its antigen is as yet unknown.

Profiling relied on immunoSEQ multiplex PCR, and the TCRdb table lists in-frame clones only, not all of them. This sample has 130,000 to 150,000 clones, with 93% found just once. The clonotype was recovered from an adult in good health. The sample consisted of peripheral blood, taken on day 0 of AZD1222 vaccination.

CDR3 in amino acids: CAWARDNSYNSPLHF. The DNA of the CDR3 is TGTGCCTGGGCCCGGGACAACTCCTATAATTCACCCCTCCACTTT. V usage is TRBV30 and J usage is TRBJ1-6, with D perhaps TRBD1 (6 bases). The CDR3 has 15 amino acids. CDR1 is GTSNPN and CDR2 is SVGIG in the germline V gene (reference sequence). Trimming removed 5 bases at V and 0 bases at J, with 11 bases between. The complete variable domain, with remaining parts taken from reference TRBV30 and TRBJ1-6, reads SQTIHQWPATLVQPVGSPLSLECTVEGTSNPNLYWYRQAAGRGLQLLFYSVGIGQISSEVPQNLSASRPQDRQFILSSKKLLLSDSGFYLCAWARDNSYNSPLHFGNGTRLTVT.